Listed below are T cell receptor beta chains from one sample, sequenced in a study of OX40 agonist ivuxolimab in advanced cancers. TCRdb's copy holds only in-frame clones and misses some; the assay was immunoSEQ multiplex PCR. The sample includes fewer than 65,000 clones, around nine tenths of them seen just once. This specimen consisted of CD4+ or CD8+ T cells sorted from blood, obtained in a trial of the OX40 agonist ivuxolimab. Source of these receptors: an adult with an advanced solid tumor such as melanoma, head and neck, liver or kidney cancer. Each CDR3 is given with its conserved first and last residue. Fields, in order: clone size, V gene, D gene, J gene, CDR3 DNA, CDR3 protein. D genes are given only for firm matches. Where a row states a size, it is once, few, many or the class of an expanded clone; other rows omit it.

size: -; V: TRBV7-3; D: TRBD2; J: TRBJ2-7; DNA: TGTGCCAGCAGCCCCAAGGCCCCGGGACTAGCGGGTATAGCGCCCTACGAGCAGTACTTC; CDR3: CASSPKAPGLAGIAPYEQYF
size: -; V: TRBV11-2; D: -; J: TRBJ2-2; DNA: TGTGCCAGCAGCTTAGCGGGCGTAAACACCGGGGAGCTGTTTTTT; CDR3: CASSLAGVNTGELFF
size: -; V: TRBV5-1; D: -; J: TRBJ1-1; DNA: TGCGCCAGCAGCCTGGGCTACACGGTGACTGAAGCTTTCTTT; CDR3: CASSLGYTVTEAFF
size: -; V: TRBV11-3; D: TRBD2; J: TRBJ2-1; DNA: TGTGCCAGCAGCTCCAAGATGGGACTAGCGGCTAATGAGCAGTTCTTC; CDR3: CASSSKMGLAANEQFF
size: -; V: TRBV5-1; D: TRBD1; J: TRBJ2-7; DNA: TGCGCCAGCAGCTCACGGACAGGGTCCGTCGAGCAGTACTTC; CDR3: CASSSRTGSVEQYF
size: -; V: TRBV5-1; D: TRBD1; J: TRBJ2-7; DNA: TGCGCCAGCAGCTTGACAGGGGTGGGCTACGAGCAGTACTTC; CDR3: CASSLTGVGYEQYF
size: -; V: TRBV7-2; D: -; J: TRBJ2-5; DNA: TGTGCCAGCAGCTCGACGGAGGAGCAGTACTTC; CDR3: CASSSTEEQYF
size: -; V: TRBV30; D: -; J: TRBJ1-5; DNA: TGTGCCTGGAGTGTACAAAGGCGTAAGAGGGGGGGCAATCAGCCCCAGCATTTT; CDR3: CAWSVQRRKRGGNQPQHF
size: once; V: TRBV6-5; D: TRBD2; J: TRBJ2-1; DNA: TGTGCCAGCAGACCCAGCGGGAGTACCTACAATGAGCAGTTCTTC; CDR3: CASRPSGSTYNEQFF
size: -; V: TRBV15; D: -; J: TRBJ1-1; DNA: TGTGCCACCACGCGGACGACTTCACAGGGAGCTTTCTTT; CDR3: CATTRTTSQGAFF
size: few; V: TRBV5-1; D: -; J: TRBJ1-2; DNA: TGCGCCAGCAGCTTTGGCGTCGGTGACAGCACCTTC; CDR3: CASSFGVGDSTF
size: -; V: TRBV7-2; D: -; J: TRBJ2-3; DNA: TGTGCCAGCAGCTTAGACAGACAGACAGATACGCAGTATTTT; CDR3: CASSLDRQTDTQYF
size: -; V: TRBV2; D: -; J: TRBJ2-7; DNA: TGTGCCAGCAGTGAAGGAGGGACGCAGTACTTC; CDR3: CASSEGGTQYF
size: -; V: TRBV4-3; D: TRBD2; J: TRBJ2-1; DNA: TGCGCCAGCAGCCAAGATATACTAGCGGGTAACCGGGAGCAGTTCTTC; CDR3: CASSQDILAGNREQFF
size: -; V: TRBV6-6; D: TRBD2; J: TRBJ2-1; DNA: TGTGCCAGCAGTTACGCACCGGGACTAGCGGGTGAGCAGTTCTTC; CDR3: CASSYAPGLAGEQFF
size: -; V: TRBV5-6; D: TRBD1; J: TRBJ1-2; DNA: TGTGCCAGCAGCTCGGGACAGGAAAGCTATGGCTACACCTTC; CDR3: CASSSGQESYGYTF
size: -; V: TRBV4-1; D: -; J: TRBJ2-7; DNA: TGCGCCAGCAGCCAAGCGGGGAGAACCGTCTCCTACGAGCAGTACTTC; CDR3: CASSQAGRTVSYEQYF
size: -; V: TRBV7-2; D: TRBD2; J: TRBJ2-7; DNA: TGTGCCAGCAGCCCTCGGGGGGGACTGAATTACGAGCAGTACTTC; CDR3: CASSPRGGLNYEQYF
size: -; V: TRBV4-1; D: TRBD1; J: TRBJ2-7; DNA: TGCGCCAGCAGCCGGGACAGGGGGTACGAGCAGTACTTC; CDR3: CASSRDRGYEQYF
size: -; V: TRBV5-4; D: -; J: TRBJ2-5; DNA: TGTGCCAGCAGCTTCGATCGGGAGACCCAGTACTTC; CDR3: CASSFDRETQYF
size: -; V: TRBV7-8; D: -; J: TRBJ1-5; DNA: TGTGCCAGCAGCTCCGACAGGATTAGCAATCAGCCCCAGCATTTT; CDR3: CASSSDRISNQPQHF
size: -; V: TRBV9; D: TRBD2; J: TRBJ2-5; DNA: TGTGCCAGCAGCCGGGGGGGGCTGGAAGAGACCCAGTACTTC; CDR3: CASSRGGLEETQYF
size: -; V: TRBV9; D: -; J: TRBJ2-5; DNA: TGTGCCAGCAGCGTAACGGCAGGGCAAGAGACCCAGTACTTC; CDR3: CASSVTAGQETQYF
size: -; V: TRBV30; D: -; J: TRBJ2-3; DNA: TGTGCCTGGACTCCGGTCGCGGGGACAGATACGCAGTATTTT; CDR3: CAWTPVAGTDTQYF
size: -; V: TRBV5-1; D: TRBD2; J: TRBJ2-5; DNA: TGCGCCAGCAGCTTCCTAGCGGGGACTAGCAAAGAGACCCAGTACTTC; CDR3: CASSFLAGTSKETQYF
size: -; V: TRBV28; D: TRBD1; J: TRBJ1-5; DNA: TGTGCCAGCAGGTACTTGACAGGGGACAATCAGCCCCAGCATTTT; CDR3: CASRYLTGDNQPQHF
size: -; V: TRBV28; D: -; J: TRBJ2-5; DNA: TGTGCCAGCAACGACAACACCTTCTTGGAGACCCAGTACTTC; CDR3: CASNDNTFLETQYF
size: once; V: TRBV20-1; D: -; J: TRBJ1-2; DNA: TGCAGTGCGTACTTTAACTATGGCTACACCTTC; CDR3: CSAYFNYGYTF
size: once; V: TRBV28; D: -; J: TRBJ1-4; DNA: TGTGCCAGCAACCCGGTACAGGAACCTAATGAAAAACTGTTTTTT; CDR3: CASNPVQEPNEKLFF
size: once; V: TRBV5-1; D: -; J: TRBJ1-2; DNA: TGCGCCAGCAGCTTGAACAGAGCTAACTATGGCTACACCTTC; CDR3: CASSLNRANYGYTF
size: few; V: TRBV14; D: -; J: TRBJ1-2; DNA: TGTGCCAGCAGCCAATTGTATGCCGACGGAAGCTCATACTATGGCTACACCTTC; CDR3: CASSQLYADGSSYYGYTF
size: -; V: TRBV28; D: -; J: TRBJ1-5; DNA: TGTGCCAGCAGCTTTAGACAAACGGGGGATCAGCCCCAGCATTTT; CDR3: CASSFRQTGDQPQHF
size: -; V: TRBV13; D: -; J: TRBJ2-7; DNA: TGTGCCAGCAGCACCCTCGGAGCGCTGTACGAGCAGTACTTC; CDR3: CASSTLGALYEQYF
size: few; V: TRBV30; D: -; J: TRBJ1-5; DNA: TGTGCCTGGAGTGGAAGGTCTGGGCAGCCCCAGCATTTT; CDR3: CAWSGRSGQPQHF
size: few; V: TRBV18; D: TRBD1; J: TRBJ1-3; DNA: TGTGCCAGCTCACCACTCTCGACAGGGCTCATTACCTTAAACACCATATATTTT; CDR3: CASSPLSTGLITLNTIYF
size: -; V: TRBV23-1; D: TRBD2; J: TRBJ2-5; DNA: TGCGCCAGAACCCCTCACCGGGAAACGGGAGGTCGGGTGGGAGAGACCCAGTACTTC; CDR3: CARTPHRETGGRVGETQYF
size: -; V: TRBV5-1; D: TRBD2; J: TRBJ2-1; DNA: TGCGCCAGCAGCCCGAAGGGACTAGCGGGAGGAGGAAATGAGCAGTTCTTC; CDR3: CASSPKGLAGGGNEQFF
size: -; V: TRBV5-6; D: -; J: TRBJ2-5; DNA: TGTGCCAGCAGCTTCGGGGGGCGATGGGAGACCCAGTACTTC; CDR3: CASSFGGRWETQYF
size: -; V: TRBV27; D: TRBD1; J: TRBJ1-5; DNA: TGTGCCAGCAGTTTGGTTGGACAGGATAATCAGCCCCAGCATTTT; CDR3: CASSLVGQDNQPQHF
size: -; V: TRBV5-1; D: -; J: TRBJ2-5; DNA: TGCGCCAGCAGCTTGAATCCCGGACAGCAAGAGACCCAGTACTTC; CDR3: CASSLNPGQQETQYF
size: -; V: TRBV30; D: -; J: TRBJ2-1; DNA: TGTGCCTGGACCCCGGGGGCCTACAATGAGCAGTTCTTC; CDR3: CAWTPGAYNEQFF
size: -; V: TRBV7-2; D: -; J: TRBJ2-3; DNA: TGTGCCAGCACCCTCGGGTTGATAGGCGGTGATACGCAGTATTTT; CDR3: CASTLGLIGGDTQYF
size: few; V: TRBV6-5; D: -; J: TRBJ2-2; DNA: TGTGCCAGCAGTCCCAGCTTGGTGGCGACCGGGGAGCTGTTTTTT; CDR3: CASSPSLVATGELFF
size: once; V: TRBV7-9; D: -; J: TRBJ1-2; DNA: TGTGCCGTGGGGGACTATGGCTACACCTTC; CDR3: CAVGDYGYTF
size: -; V: TRBV7-2; D: -; J: TRBJ1-2; DNA: TGTGCCAGCAGCTTACAGGGGTCTTTTGAGAACACCTTC; CDR3: CASSLQGSFENTF
size: -; V: TRBV14; D: -; J: TRBJ1-1; DNA: TGTGCCAGCAGCCTCTACCGGGACGGGGAAGCTTTCTTT; CDR3: CASSLYRDGEAFF
size: -; V: TRBV5-1; D: -; J: TRBJ1-2; DNA: TGCGCCAGCAGCTTGGTGCCAGGGGCTAACTATGGCTACACCTTC; CDR3: CASSLVPGANYGYTF
size: -; V: TRBV29-1; D: TRBD2; J: TRBJ2-7; DNA: TGCAGCGTCGCCGCCGGGACTATCTACGAGCAGTACTTC; CDR3: CSVAAGTIYEQYF